This T cell receptor beta chain was recovered during a study of spatial heterogeneity in lung cancer. Whole-study context: Raw reads showed each unique TCR and UMI combination turning up more than ten times on average.

TCRdb reprocessed the 5' RACE reads via MiXCR and lists one record per CDR3 protein. The sample has about 8,400 distinct CDR3 sequences, approximately 9.7% seen once. This sample's time point: sample taken at primary tumor resection. There are many counts of this clonotype. The germline V gene has CDR1 MNHEY and CDR2 SVGEGT. CDR3 length: 13 residues. This receptor was identified in a male donor with early-stage non-small cell lung cancer. The chain has TRBV6-2 or TRBV6-3 and TRBJ2-3; D may correspond to TRBD1 or TRBD2 (6 bases each). This specimen was normal lung tissue next to the tumor, taken at surgery. DNA of the CDR3: TGTGCTACAGGGAAGGAGGGGTCAGATACGCAGTATTTT. Residues: CATGKEGSDTQYF.